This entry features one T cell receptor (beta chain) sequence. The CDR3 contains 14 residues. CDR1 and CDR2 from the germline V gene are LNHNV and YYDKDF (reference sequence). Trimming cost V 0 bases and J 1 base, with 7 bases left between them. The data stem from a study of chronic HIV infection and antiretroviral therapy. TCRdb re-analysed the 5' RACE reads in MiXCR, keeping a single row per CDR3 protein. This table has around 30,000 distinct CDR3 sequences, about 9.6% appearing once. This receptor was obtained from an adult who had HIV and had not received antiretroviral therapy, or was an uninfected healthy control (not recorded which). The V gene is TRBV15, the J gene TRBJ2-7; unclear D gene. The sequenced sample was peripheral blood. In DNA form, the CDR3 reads TGTGCCACCAGCAGAGAGTCCAGTTCCTACGAGCAGTACTTC. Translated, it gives CATSRESSSYEQYF.